This is a list of T cell receptor beta chains from one sample in a study of blood T cell repertoires in COVID-19. This table comes from immunoSEQ multiplex PCR, and its TCRdb copy is limited to in-frame clones, with some not included. The sample has about 92,000 clones, about 83% seen once. Input material: peripheral blood. The receptors stem from a woman aged 55-75 years with COVID-19, enrolled during active disease. Each CDR3 is given with its conserved first and last residue. D genes are given only for firm matches. Rows give clone size only sometimes, using once, few, many, or a class for an expanded clone.

15,TRBJ1-2,TRBD1,.,TRBV27,CASTSLAGGTYGYTF,TGTGCCAGCACCTCCTTGGCAGGGGGCACCTATGGCTACACCTTC
14,TRBJ1-3,.,.,TRBV9,CASSVGDSGNTIYF,TGTGCCAGCAGCGTAGGAGACTCTGGAAACACCATATATTTT
14,TRBJ2-7,TRBD1,.,TRBV18,CASSRDRVSYEQYF,TGTGCCAGCTCACGGGACAGGGTCTCCTACGAGCAGTACTTC
13,TRBJ2-5,TRBD1,.,TRBV9,CASSPRQGETQYF,TGTGCCAGCAGCCCTAGACAGGGGGAGACCCAGTACTTC
13,TRBJ2-7,TRBD2,.,TRBV9,CASSASGRYEQYF,TGTGCCAGCTCGGCTAGCGGGAGGTACGAGCAGTACTTC
13,TRBJ1-4,.,.,TRBV28,CASRHRVDEKLFF,TGTGCCAGCCGGCACAGGGTGGATGAAAAACTGTTTTTT
14,TRBJ2-1,TRBD1,.,TRBV27,CASRTAGQGNEQFF,TGTGCCAGCAGGACCGCGGGACAGGGCAATGAGCAGTTCTTC
15,TRBJ1-1,TRBD1,.,TRBV18,CASSPPGQVFTEAFF,TGTGCCAGCTCACCACCGGGACAGGTATTCACTGAAGCTTTCTTT
16,TRBJ1-5,.,.,TRBV2,CASASGTPRGNQPQHF,TGTGCCAGCGCCTCTGGGACACCGAGGGGCAATCAGCCCCAGCATTTT
14,TRBJ1-1,TRBD1,.,TRBV5-1,CASSLQGVYTEAFF,TGCGCCAGCAGCTTACAGGGGGTGTACACTGAAGCTTTCTTT
12,TRBJ2-5,.,.,TRBV29-1,CSGRGTEETQYF,TGCAGCGGGAGGGGGACAGAAGAGACCCAGTACTTC
13,TRBJ1-4,.,.,TRBV5-8,CASRYPGSLRLFF,TGTGCCAGCCGCTACCCAGGGTCCCTCCGGCTGTTTTTT
12,TRBJ1-2,.,.,TRBV5-1,CASSLDFTGYTF,TGCGCCAGCAGCTTGGACTTTACTGGCTACACCTTC
14,TRBJ1-3,.,.,TRBV4-3,CASSQGASGNTIYF,TGCGCCAGCAGCCAGGGAGCCTCTGGAAACACCATATATTTT
15,TRBJ1-5,TRBD1,once,TRBV19,CASSPRQGWNQPQHF,TGTGCCAGTAGTCCCCGACAGGGGTGGAATCAGCCCCAGCATTTT
14,TRBJ1-2,TRBD1,.,TRBV6-5,CASNLGGSPPGYTF,TGTGCCAGCAATTTAGGGGGCAGCCCCCCTGGCTACACCTTC
15,TRBJ2-4,.,.,TRBV6-2/TRBV6-3,CASSYSGVPKNIQYF,TGTGCCAGCAGTTACTCCGGGGTACCCAAAAACATTCAGTACTTC
14,TRBJ1-2,TRBD1,few,TRBV19,CASSHTQGALGYTF,TGTGCCAGTAGCCATACACAGGGGGCCTTGGGCTACACCTTC
13,TRBJ1-1,.,.,TRBV2,CASSLRVNTEAFF,TGTGCCAGCAGCCTCCGGGTGAACACTGAAGCTTTCTTT
12,TRBJ1-4,.,.,TRBV6-5,CASSSAGGELFF,TGTGCCAGCAGTTCGGCGGGGGGGGAACTGTTTTTT
14,TRBJ1-5,.,.,TRBV3-1/TRBV3-2,CASSRKQGGQPQHF,TGTGCCAGCAGCCGAAAACAGGGTGGGCAGCCCCAGCATTTT
15,TRBJ1-2,.,.,TRBV2,CASMRDARPIYGYTF,TGTGCCAGCATGCGGGACGCCCGCCCCATCTATGGCTACACCTTC
15,TRBJ1-3,.,few,TRBV9,CASSVGQPSGNTIYF,TGTGCCAGCAGCGTTGGACAGCCCTCTGGAAACACCATATATTTT
14,TRBJ1-3,.,.,TRBV4-3,CASSQGASGNTIYF,TGCGCCAGCAGCCAGGGGGCCTCTGGAAACACCATATATTTT
14,TRBJ1-3,.,.,TRBV19,CASKDSHSGNTIYF,TGTGCCAGTAAGGACAGCCACTCTGGAAACACCATATATTTT
14,TRBJ2-2,TRBD2,.,TRBV15,CATRWGGHTGELFF,TGTGCCACCAGATGGGGAGGGCACACCGGGGAGCTGTTTTTT
16,TRBJ2-7,TRBD2,.,TRBV5-1,CASSRGLAGSPLEQYF,TGCGCCAGCAGCCGGGGACTAGCGGGGTCCCCTCTCGAGCAGTACTTC
13,TRBJ1-2,.,.,TRBV9,CASSVLGIYGYTF,TGTGCCAGCAGCGTACTAGGAATCTATGGCTACACCTTC